The following is a TCR beta chain sequence with its context. What it binds is unknown. Between the trimmed V and J ends, which lost 8 bases and 0 bases, there was a span of 15 bases. This CDR3 comprises 15 residues. Looked up from germline, CDR1 is SNHLY and CDR2 is FYNNEI. These data belong to a study of T cell responses to AZD1222 COVID-19 vaccine. On the study more broadly: Doses given second, at about 4 or about 12 weeks, were pooled.

Using immunoSEQ multiplex PCR, the repertoire was profiled, and TCRdb retains in-frame clones only, with some absent. Among approximately 160,000 clones listed, over 75% were seen once. Study-wide points: When two AZD1222 doses had been given, Spike-specific TCR breadth and depth rose. Samples come after the peak T cell response, not at day 14. White British ancestry dominated among donors, who included more females, and clonal diversity was possibly underestimated.

This specimen was peripheral blood, taken on day 0 of AZD1222 vaccination. The sequence was obtained from an adult in good health. The V and J genes are TRBV2 and TRBJ2-3; D gene unclear. The CDR3 loop reads CASRKDNLSTDTQYF. The DNA of the CDR3 is TGTGCCAGCCGGAAAGACAACTTGAGCACAGATACGCAGTATTTT.